The 6 T cell receptor beta chains listed next were all sequenced from one sample in a study of technical replicates of blood from a few donors. Clones were sequenced by immunoSEQ multiplex PCR, and TCRdb holds only the in-frame ones, with some missing. The sample yields about 82,000 clones, 96% seen once. Sequenced material: T cells isolated from PBMCs. These receptors originate from a human donor in good health.

V gene TRBV7-8 combines with J gene TRBJ1-1; the D gene is possibly TRBD1 (5 bases). The CDR3 loop spans 17 amino acids. V lost 0 bases and J 0 bases, leaving 14 bases between the germline ends. Germline lookup yields CDR1 SGHVS and CDR2 FQNEAQ. CDR3 protein: CASSLAGLGRVNTEAFF. The CDR3 bases are TGTGCCAGCAGCTTAGCGGGCTTGGGCAGGGTGAACACTGAAGCTTTCTTT.

The chain joins TRBV28 to TRBJ2-1; 9 nucleotides align to TRBD2. Germline-derived CDR1 and CDR2 are MDHEN and SYDVKM. CDR3 size: 16 residues. With 3 bases clipped from V and 4 bases from J, the junction kept 7 bases outside the gene matches. The CDR3 nucleotides are TGTGCCAGCAGTTTCCCGACTAGCGGTCTTTACAATGAGCAGTTCTTC. Protein sequence: CASSFPTSGLYNEQFF.

The gene calls are TRBV27 and TRBJ2-1; TRBD2 agrees at 10 bases. The CDR3 has 14 amino acids. The germline V gene encodes CDR1 MNHEY and CDR2 SMNVEV (reference sequence). Trimming removed 8 bases from V and 6 bases from J; junction bases left unmatched: 7. The CDR3 region is CASVRTSGSNEQFF. The CDR3 nucleotides read TGTGCCAGCGTCCGGACTAGCGGCTCCAATGAGCAGTTCTTC.

The chain recombines TRBV7-3 with TRBJ1-1; possible D gene TRBD1, 6 bases. Between the trimmed V and J ends, which lost 5 bases and 7 bases, there was a span of 14 bases. In germline, CDR1 is SGHTA, CDR2 FQGTGA. CDR3 length: 13 amino acids. The CDR3 reads CASSPQGYGEAFF. DNA for the CDR3: TGTGCCAGCAGCCCACAGGGATATGGTGAAGCTTTCTTT. Full variable domain (missing parts from reference TRBV7-3 and TRBJ1-1): GAGVSQTPSNKVTEKGKYVELRCDPISGHTALYWYRQSLGQGPEFLIYFQGTGAADDSGLPNDRFFAVRPEGSVSTLKIQRTERGDSAVYLCASSPQGYGEAFFGQGTRLTVV.

The V gene is TRBV7-8, the J gene TRBJ2-1; no clear D gene. CDR1 and CDR2 (germline): SGHVS, FQNEAQ. V was pared by 2 bases and J by 0 bases, with 11 bases between. This CDR3 is 16 amino acids long. The CDR3 reads CASSLLGGSSYNEQFF. Here the CDR3 DNA reads TGTGCCAGCAGCTTACTTGGCGGAAGCTCCTACAATGAGCAGTTCTTC. Full variable domain (outside the CDR3, taken from reference TRBV7-8 and TRBJ2-1): GAGVSQSPRYKVAKRGQDVALRCDPISGHVSLFWYQQALGQGPEFLTYFQNEAQLDKSGLPSDRFFAERPEGSVSTLKIQRTQQEDSAVYLCASSLLGGSSYNEQFFGPGTRLTVL.

This sequence joins TRBV19 and TRBJ2-7, with a tentative D call TRBD1 (5 bases). Per the germline V gene, CDR1 is LNHDA and CDR2 is SQIVND (reference sequence). The germline V and J ends were trimmed by 4 bases and 5 bases, with 12 bases remaining between them. This CDR3 is built from 13 residues. The chain's CDR3 is CASSNQGSHEQYF. Here the CDR3 DNA reads TGTGCCAGTAGTAACCAGGGTAGCCACGAGCAGTACTTC.